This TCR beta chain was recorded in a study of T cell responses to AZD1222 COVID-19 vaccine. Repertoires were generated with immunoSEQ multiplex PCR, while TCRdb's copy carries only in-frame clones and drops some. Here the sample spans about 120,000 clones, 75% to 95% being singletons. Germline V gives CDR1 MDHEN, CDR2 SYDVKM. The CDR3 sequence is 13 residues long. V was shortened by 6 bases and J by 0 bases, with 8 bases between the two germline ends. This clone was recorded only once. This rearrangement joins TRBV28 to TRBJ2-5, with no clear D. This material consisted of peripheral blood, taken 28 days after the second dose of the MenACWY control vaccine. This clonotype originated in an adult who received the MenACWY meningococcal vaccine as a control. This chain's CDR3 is CASSPDYQETQYF. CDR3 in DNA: TGTGCCAGCAGCCCTGACTACCAAGAGACCCAGTACTTC.